Each of the 5 T cell receptor beta chains below was sequenced from the same sample in a study of Graves' ophthalmopathy and Graves' hyperthyroidism (dated by TCRdb to about 2018). The sequencing machine was an Illumina HiSeq 2000. For repertoire sequencing, TCR beta CDR3 regions were amplified from RNA transcripts. A first-round RT-PCR used HTBI primers with the Qiagen OneStep RT-PCR kit, followed by a second-round multiplex PCR, size selection and purification. TCRdb cleaned the public reads at Q25 with fastp, built clones with MiXCR and kept in-frame beta chains. CDR3 protein duplicates are merged, each entry listing the most common genes and DNA. The sample table holds hundreds of thousands of distinct CDR3 sequences, of which around a fifth were seen once. The ten largest clones take up more than 5.5% of the sample. Specimen: peripheral blood. The receptor source for this set is a woman aged 18 to 35 with stable Graves' hyperthyroidism. Some clones in this sample may be carry-over from other donors' samples. Donor details come from another sample of the same person, matched by shared clones.

This clonotype has just a few counts. The chain carries TRBV12-3 or TRBV12-4 and TRBJ2-7, with 8 bases fitting TRBD1. V lost 6 bases, J lost 6 bases, and 7 bases stayed unmatched. This CDR3 comprises 13 residues. CDR3 protein: CASSGQGWSEQYF. In nucleotides, the CDR3 is TGTGCCAGCAGCGGACAGGGATGGTCCGAGCAGTACTTC.

The rearrangement joins TRBV19 to TRBJ1-4, with no clear D. The V gene's germline CDR1 is LNHDA and CDR2 SQIVND (reference sequence). V lost 5 bases, J lost 8 bases, and 12 bases lay in between. The CDR3 has 13 amino acids. CDR3 sequence reads: CASSPKGSEKLFF. The CDR3 nucleotides are TGTGCCAGTAGTCCAAAGGGAAGCGAAAAACTGTTTTTT.

CDR3 DNA sequence: TGTGCCTGGAGTCACGGGACGTCTGGAAACACCATATATTTT. Translation: CAWSHGTSGNTIYF. The rearrangement links TRBV30 to TRBJ1-3, with TRBD1 as a possible D gene (5 bases). CDR3 length: 14 residues. The germline V gene has CDR1 GTSNPN and CDR2 SVGIG (reference sequence). Trimming removed 2 bases from V and 1 base from J, with 9 bases in between.

This clonotype has ten or more counts. The V gene is TRBV10-3, the J gene TRBJ1-2, with TRBD1 matching 8 bases. Germline trimming cut 6 bases from V and 3 bases from J; bases unmatched to any gene: 6. There are 14 residues in the CDR3. CDR1 and CDR2 (germline): ENHRY, SYGVKD. CDR3: CAISQGADDYGYTF. CDR3 bases: TGTGCCATCAGCCAGGGGGCTGATGACTATGGCTACACCTTC.

This clonotype was observed a handful of times. The chain carries TRBV20-1 and TRBJ2-7; TRBD2 might be the D (5 bases). This CDR3 comprises 13 residues. The V gene lost 0 bases and the J gene lost 7 bases, with 13 bases spanning the gap. CDR1 DFQATT and CDR2 SNEGSKA come from the germline V gene (reference sequence). CDR3 bases: TGCAGTGCTAGAGATCGGCGGGCGCTTGAGCAGTACTTC. This translates into CSARDRRALEQYF.